This TCR beta chain was sequenced during a study of post-analysis software for immune sequencing data (dated by TCRdb to 2015 to 2017). Describing the broader study: The recorded disease courses included relapsing-remitting, secondary progressive and progressive-relapsing multiple sclerosis, and some patients had no subtype annotation. The multiple sclerosis patient repertoires were compared with some twelve previously published healthy control repertoires from donors aged about 6 to 28 years. A subset of samples was prepared in parallel using single-end sample barcoding, then pooled and co-amplified after Illumina adapter ligation.

Libraries were made using PCR. Sequencing was carried out with an Illumina HiSeq 2500. To reduce PCR and sequencing biases, unique molecular identifiers were incorporated into the TCR beta cDNA libraries. Roughly 500,000 cDNA molecules were obtained for every 1 to 10 million input T cells, so each molecule roughly corresponded to one T cell. The patient libraries were prepared and sequenced using the same protocol as the earlier healthy control dataset. Within a given batch, samples were prepared together, multiplexed and sequenced on the same HiSeq lane. Turning to the authors' computational methods: Raw barcoded reads were processed with MIGEC, and single-read molecular identifier groups were discarded before consensus assembly and CDR3 extraction. VDJtools was used for post-analysis of the clonotype tables, with diversity normalized by down-sampling every dataset to the smallest sample size. In repertoire overlap clustering, CDR3 amino acid sequences, but not nucleotide sequences, were matched to correct batch-related cross-sample contamination. TCRdb reprocessed the public reads (quality trimming at Q25 with fastp, clone calling with MiXCR) and kept in-frame beta chains. Each entry merges the rows of one CDR3 protein and shows their most common DNA and genes. The V and J calls were determined by TCRdb, not by the authors. Counted in this sample were 750,000 to 900,000 distinct CDR3 sequences; roughly 50% of them appeared once. Approximately 5% of the sample belongs to the ten largest clones.

The germline V gene provides CDR1 SGHNT and CDR2 YENEEA. There are 14 amino acids in the CDR3, from cysteine to phenylalanine inclusive. The entry retains the CDR3 DNA only, 42 bases that are in frame from base 1. Cut back by 0 bases and 10 bases, the V and J ends lie 13 bases apart. Study-wide conclusions, independent of this receptor: Four to six TRBV segments, including TRBV5-6, TRBV5-1 and TRBV20-1, were significantly more frequent in patients than controls. The multiple sclerosis patient group was slightly younger than the control group. Direct clustering with F measure showed strong co-clustering of samples prepared in the same batch, prompting a batch-effect correction. Compared with controls, multiple sclerosis patients had significantly lower normalized Chao1 diversity, a finding suggesting substantial peripheral T-cell clonal expansion.

In the case of this clonotype: What this receptor recognizes is not known. No qualities accompany the bases; no much larger clone lies one base away.

TCR beta repertoires were profiled from peripheral blood of under 15 young patients with multiple sclerosis to demonstrate the VDJtools post-analysis software. The multiple sclerosis patients were children and adolescents ranging in age from about 6 to 16 years. The TCR was taken from a girl aged 5 to 17 with multiple sclerosis. The sample taken for sequencing was blood. The V and J segments used are TRBV11-3 and TRBJ2-1, with no D gene named confidently. Read as DNA, the sequence is TGTGCCAGCAGCTTAGATTCGTCGGCTTACGAGCAGTTCTTC. It translates to CASSLDSSAYEQFF. Reference TRBV11-3 and TRBJ2-1 genes cover what lies past the CDR3, so the full variable domain is EAGVVQSPRYKIIEKKQPVAFWCNPISGHNTLYWYLQNLGQGPELLIRYENEEAVDDSQLPKDRFSAERLKGVDSTLKIQPAELGDSAVYLCASSLDSSAYEQFFGPGTRLTVL.